This TCR beta chain appears in the sequencing data of a study of blood T cell repertoires in COVID-19. Across the whole study: T cells, B-cell-depleted T cells, or PBMCs supplied cDNA or gDNA.

This clone occurred once. Data came from immunoSEQ multiplex PCR; TCRdb stores just in-frame clones and leaves some out. The sample has about 50,000 clones; 79% are singletons. This receptor was taken from a man between 65 and 80 years old with acute or convalescent COVID-19. Sequenced input: peripheral blood.

DNA for the CDR3: TGTGCCAGCAGCTTTGCAGGGGCATCTGGAAACACCATATATTTT. It translates to CASSFAGASGNTIYF. The V and J genes are TRBV11-3 and TRBJ1-3; D may be TRBD1 (6 bases). From germline, CDR1 is SGHNT and CDR2 YENEEA. With 3 bases removed from V and 1 base from J, the gap between germline ends came to 10 bases. The CDR3 is 15 residues long.